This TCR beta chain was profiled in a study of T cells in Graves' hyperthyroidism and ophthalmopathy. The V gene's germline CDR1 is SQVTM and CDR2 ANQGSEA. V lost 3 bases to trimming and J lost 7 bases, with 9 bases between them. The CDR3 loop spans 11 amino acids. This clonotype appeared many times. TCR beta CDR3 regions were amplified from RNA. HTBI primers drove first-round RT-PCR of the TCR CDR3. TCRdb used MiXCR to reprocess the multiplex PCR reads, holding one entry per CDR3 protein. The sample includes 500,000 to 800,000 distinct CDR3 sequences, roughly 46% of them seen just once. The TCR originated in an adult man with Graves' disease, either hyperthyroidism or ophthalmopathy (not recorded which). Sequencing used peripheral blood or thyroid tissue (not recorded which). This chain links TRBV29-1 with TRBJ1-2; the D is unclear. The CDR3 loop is CSVDTRTGYTF. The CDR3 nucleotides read TGCAGCGTTGATACGCGGACTGGCTACACCTTC. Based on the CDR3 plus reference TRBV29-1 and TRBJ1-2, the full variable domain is SAVISQKPSRDICQRGTSLTIQCQVDSQVTMMFWYRQQPGQSLTLIATANQGSEATYESGFVIDKFPISRPNLTFSTLTVSNMSPEDSSIYLCSVDTRTGYTFGSGTRLTVV.